This T cell receptor beta chain originates from a study of T-cell reconstitution after alpha-beta-depleted transplantation in children. Points from the study as a whole: By about two months after transplant, alpha-beta T cells reportedly arose from several hundred graft clones that had expanded. Diversity and T-cell counts at one year after transplant derived mostly from new T cells.

This clonotype has a handful of counts. Its antigen is still unknown. The library targeted TCRbeta and was prepared with unique molecular identifiers. Using its own MiXCR run on the PCR reads, TCRdb lists one record per CDR3 protein. The top ten hold over 9.5% of the sample, which has some 120,000 distinct CDR3 sequences, roughly 24% seen once. With V trimmed by 4 bases and J by 5 bases, 5 bases remained unmatched. This CDR3 is built from 12 residues. Looked up from germline, CDR1 is SQVTM and CDR2 is ANQGSEA. The chain links TRBV29-1 to TRBJ2-7; 7 bases match TRBD1. Sequenced material: PBMCs, mostly from graft donor cells, taken 180 days after TCRalphabeta/CD19-depleted stem cell transplant. This TCR was sampled from a male patient under 10 years old who had a stem cell transplant for chronic granulomatous disease, so the T cells may come from the graft donor. CDR3 sequence reads: CSVVQGDHEQYF. The CDR3 DNA is TGCAGCGTTGTCCAGGGGGACCACGAGCAGTACTTC.